This is a list of T cell receptor beta chains from one sample in a study of CD8+CD57+ T cells in acquired aplastic anemia. TCRdb itself ran the reads through MiXCR, one entry per CDR3 protein. In the table there are under 200,000 distinct CDR3 sequences, roughly 45% of which are singletons. Sequencing was done on a sample of sorted CD4+, CD8+, or CD8+CD57+ T cells (not recorded which) from PBMCs. These receptors were obtained from a human donor with aplastic anemia. Both conserved end residues are trimmed from each CDR3. D genes are given only for firm matches.

D: TRBD1; J: TRBJ1-2; V: TRBV10-3; CDR3: ATPSRDREGYT
D: NA; J: TRBJ1-5; V: TRBV10-3; CDR3: AIRSESNQPQH
D: NA; J: TRBJ2-5; V: TRBV15; CDR3: ATSIYGGETQY
D: NA; J: TRBJ1-6; V: TRBV7-8; CDR3: ASSVESQGPLH
D: TRBD1; J: NA; V: TRBV5-4; CDR3: ASSLGQLNTDTQH
D: NA; J: TRBJ2-1; V: TRBV10-1; CDR3: ASSAGYNEQF
D: NA; J: TRBJ1-5; V: TRBV5-8; CDR3: ASSLGGDSNQPQH
D: NA; J: TRBJ1-4; V: TRBV5-1; CDR3: AIREKLF
D: NA; J: TRBJ2-1; V: TRBV27; CDR3: ASSLSPDRYNEQF
D: NA; J: TRBJ2-7; V: TRBV25-1; CDR3: ASSEIGTQY
D: TRBD1; J: TRBJ1-5; V: TRBV5-5; CDR3: ASSGDREGQPQH
D: TRBD1; J: TRBJ1-5; V: TRBV5-8; CDR3: ASGQGGNQPQH
D: NA; J: TRBJ1-1; V: TRBV19; CDR3: ASRDSGYTEAF
D: TRBD2; J: TRBJ2-2; V: TRBV4-2; CDR3: ASSRAGETGELF
D: NA; J: TRBJ2-5; V: TRBV25-1; CDR3: ASSGFTPQETQY
D: NA; J: TRBJ2-7; V: TRBV30; CDR3: AWTIGISYEQY
D: NA; J: TRBJ1-1; V: TRBV20-1; CDR3: SARTGITEAF
D: NA; J: TRBJ2-6; V: TRBV10-3; CDR3: AISDVRANVLT
D: NA; J: TRBJ1-5; V: TRBV12-5; CDR3: ASGLVRGWPQH
D: TRBD1; J: TRBJ1-2; V: TRBV30; CDR3: AWTSGGDGYT
D: NA; J: TRBJ1-1; V: TRBV25-1; CDR3: ASSESGKGKYTEAF
D: NA; J: TRBJ1-4; V: TRBV2; CDR3: ASSSRRGNREKLF
D: NA; J: TRBJ1-5; V: TRBV11-2; CDR3: ASSLRITGGTGIQPQH
D: NA; J: TRBJ2-2; V: TRBV7-9; CDR3: ASSLQLGGRIGELF
D: NA; J: TRBJ2-1; V: TRBV7-2; CDR3: ASSLALYNEQF
D: TRBD1; J: TRBJ1-1; V: TRBV6-4; CDR3: ASSATLQGAAF
D: NA; J: TRBJ2-7; V: TRBV7-2; CDR3: ASSRGAGQDEQY
D: TRBD1; J: TRBJ1-6; V: TRBV5-6; CDR3: ASSIPGQGADNSPLH
D: TRBD2; J: TRBJ2-1; V: TRBV24-1; CDR3: ATFRTSGSSH
D: TRBD1; J: TRBJ1-3; V: TRBV11-2; CDR3: ASSHQGAGVGNTIY
D: NA; J: TRBJ1-2; V: TRBV20-1; CDR3: SARETQQGFPLGGYT
D: TRBD1; J: TRBJ2-7; V: TRBV6-2/TRBV6-3; CDR3: ASRRQGEYEQY
D: NA; J: TRBJ2-7; V: TRBV10-2; CDR3: ASSESTGVAPQY
D: NA; J: TRBJ1-1; V: TRBV10-3; CDR3: ASSPNLGLLNTEAF
D: NA; J: TRBJ2-3; V: TRBV7-9; CDR3: ASSLPRDTQY
D: TRBD2; J: TRBJ2-1; V: TRBV6-1; CDR3: ASRTAGAVTYNEQF
D: NA; J: TRBJ2-2; V: TRBV20-1; CDR3: SARDPGAGLTGELF
D: NA; J: TRBJ2-7; V: TRBV11-3; CDR3: ASIGQHYEQY
D: TRBD1; J: TRBJ1-2; V: TRBV27; CDR3: ASSFKGANYGYT
D: TRBD2; J: TRBJ2-1; V: TRBV29-1; CDR3: SVPGTSGNNKQF
D: TRBD1; J: TRBJ1-2; V: TRBV24-1; CDR3: ATSDTGQGSGYT
D: NA; J: TRBJ1-2; V: TRBV29-1; CDR3: SATAGIYGYT
D: NA; J: TRBJ1-2; V: TRBV2; CDR3: ASTEGDHGYT
D: NA; J: TRBJ1-1; V: TRBV6-1; CDR3: ASSRGGQTSPF
D: NA; J: TRBJ2-7; V: TRBV2; CDR3: ASSQEGGWQY
D: NA; J: TRBJ1-5; V: TRBV2; CDR3: ASSLSMVGPQH
D: NA; J: TRBJ2-7; V: TRBV4-1; CDR3: ASSQGRSPPHHEQY
D: TRBD2; J: TRBJ2-7; V: TRBV10-3; CDR3: AISGGGASYEQY
D: TRBD1; J: TRBJ1-2; V: TRBV4-3; CDR3: ASSHYTGGGPGGYT
D: TRBD2; J: TRBJ2-3; V: TRBV12-3/TRBV12-4; CDR3: ASIVAGTSDTQY
D: TRBD2; J: TRBJ2-1; V: TRBV20-1; CDR3: SARSSGGNYNEQF
D: TRBD1; J: TRBJ2-5; V: TRBV29-1; CDR3: SVREGQGKETQY
D: NA; J: TRBJ2-5; V: TRBV20-1; CDR3: SARGLAQTQY
D: NA; J: TRBJ1-1; V: TRBV20-1; CDR3: SVDRDNTEAF
D: TRBD2; J: TRBJ2-7; V: TRBV19; CDR3: ASRGGGGSYEQY